The TCR beta chain under discussion was sequenced for a study of CD8 T cells in Susac syndrome. Study context: Patients with Susac syndrome were therapy-naive, taking corticosteroids, with some also receiving intravenous immunoglobulin, or taking intravenous immunoglobulin alone at the time their blood was drawn.

Random hexamers served to reverse transcribe about 0.5 to 1 ug RNA. The amplification used immunoSEQ multiplex PCR on TCR beta CDR3; it spanned 54 Vbeta and 13 Jbeta. TCRdb reprocessed the immunoSEQ multiplex PCR reads with MiXCR, giving one entry per CDR3 protein. Among 170,000 or so distinct CDR3 sequences listed, around 94% were seen once. Germline values: CDR1 SEHNR, CDR2 FQNEAQ (reference sequence). This CDR3 is 15 amino acids long. V lost 5 bases and J 2 bases, leaving 14 bases between the germline ends. Sequencing was performed on CD4+ T cells from PBMCs. V and J are TRBV7-9 and TRBJ2-3; a possible D gene is TRBD2 (6 bases). The TCR was taken from a human donor with Susac syndrome. CDR3 in DNA: TGTGCCAGCAGCAAGCTGACTAGTTCCACAGATACGCAGTATTTT. It is translated as CASSKLTSSTDTQYF.